The next 17 T cell receptor beta chains were all read from a single sample in a study of blood T cell repertoires in COVID-19. Sequencing was performed with immunoSEQ multiplex PCR; in TCRdb, only in-frame clones are kept and a portion is missing. Of roughly 250,000 clones in the sample, around 90% are singletons; the top ten hold roughly 3.7%. Input material: peripheral blood. The receptors derive from a woman aged 40 to 50 with acute or convalescent COVID-19.

Details on this clone: Other nucleotide sequences from this sample produce the same CDR3. The CDR3 spells CASRWRGPTDTQYF. CDR3 bases: TGTGCCAGCAGGTGGCGGGGGCCCACAGATACGCAGTATTTT. This sequence joins TRBV2 and TRBJ2-3, with a possible D match to TRBD2 (7 bases). Looked up from germline, CDR1 is SNHLY and CDR2 is FYNNEI. V lost 6 bases and J lost 2, with 12 bases in between. This CDR3 region has 14 residues. The whole variable domain, filled in from reference TRBV2 and TRBJ2-3, reads EPEVTQTPSHQVTQMGQEVILRCVPISNHLYFYWYRQILGQKVEFLVSFYNNEISEKSEIFDDQFSVERPDGSNFTLKIRSTKLEDSAMYFCASRWRGPTDTQYFGPGTRLTVL.

The V call is TRBV19, the J call TRBJ2-1; 14 nucleotides match TRBD2. Germline V CDR1 and CDR2: LNHDA, SQIVND (reference sequence). The CDR3 is 15 amino acids. With 7 bases clipped from V and 9 bases from J, the junction kept 8 bases outside the gene matches. Written as DNA, the CDR3 is TGTGCCAGTACAACGACTAGCGGGGGGGTCGGTGAGCAGTTCTTC. Translated, it gives CASTTTSGGVGEQFF.

The chain links TRBV2 to TRBJ2-1, with D hard to call. Germline assignment: CDR1 SNHLY and CDR2 FYNNEI. The CDR3 loop spans 14 amino acids. V was trimmed by 5 bases and J by 10 bases, leaving 18 bases between them. The CDR3 region is CASSPAGSIGEQFF. CDR3 nucleotide sequence: TGTGCCAGCAGTCCCGCAGGTTCCATAGGAGAGCAGTTCTTC.

J is TRBJ1-4 and V is TRBV2, with a weak D call TRBD1 (5 bases). CDR3 length equals 15 residues. CDR1 is SNHLY and CDR2 is FYNNEI in the germline V gene. Trimming removed 4 bases from V and 0 bases from J, with 9 bases in between. CDR3 DNA: TGTGCCAGCAGTGTGATGACAGCAACTAATGAAAAACTGTTTTTT. Encoded protein: CASSVMTATNEKLFF.

V and J are TRBV10-1 and TRBJ1-1; the D gene is possibly TRBD1 (6 bases). The CDR3 runs to 13 residues. Looked up from germline, CDR1 is WNHNN and CDR2 is SYGVQD (reference sequence). V lost 6 bases and J 3 bases, leaving 11 bases between the germline ends. CDR3 bases: TGCGCCAGCAGCGGACAGTCTGACACTGAAGCTTTCTTT. Protein: CASSGQSDTEAFF.

This clone showed up just once. The chain uses TRBV19 and TRBJ2-2; D possibly corresponds to TRBD1 (6 bases). Germline V gene lookup returns CDR1 LNHDA and CDR2 SQIVND (reference sequence). The CDR3 extends over 16 amino acids. The ends were cut back, 1 base at V and 3 bases at J, with 12 bases in the middle. CDR3 DNA sequence: TGTGCCAGTAGTATAGCCCAGGGGTCCTACACCGGGGAGCTGTTTTTT. Translating it yields CASSIAQGSYTGELFF.

This sequence joins TRBV2 and TRBJ1-6; TRBD1 matches 10 bases. The V gene's germline CDR1 is SNHLY and CDR2 FYNNEI. V lost 3 bases, J lost 9 bases, and 8 bases stayed unmatched. The CDR3 has 16 amino acids. The CDR3 coding sequence is TGTGCCAGCAGTGAGTTCTCCCGGGACAGGGGTTCACCCCTCCACTTT. Translated: CASSEFSRDRGSPLHF.

The chain is built from TRBV10-3 and TRBJ1-5; 9 bases agree with TRBD1. The germline V gene has CDR1 ENHRY and CDR2 SYGVKD. With 10 bases clipped from V and 4 bases from J, the junction kept 5 bases outside the gene matches. This CDR3 comprises 13 residues. CDR3 in amino acids: CATGQGSNQPQHF. The CDR3 coding sequence is TGTGCCACCGGACAGGGGTCTAATCAGCCCCAGCATTTT.

This sequence joins TRBV30 and TRBJ1-1; 7 nucleotides align to TRBD1. Germline assignment: CDR1 GTSNPN and CDR2 SVGIG (reference sequence). This CDR3 contains 11 residues. The ends lost 6 bases at V and 4 bases at J; junction bases unmatched: 2. CDR3 sequence reads: CACGQVTEAFF. CDR3 nucleotides: TGTGCCTGTGGACAGGTCACTGAAGCTTTCTTT. Full variable domain (missing parts from reference TRBV30 and TRBJ1-1): SQTIHQWPATLVQPVGSPLSLECTVEGTSNPNLYWYRQAAGRGLQLLFYSVGIGQISSEVPQNLSASRPQDRQFILSSKKLLLSDSGFYLCACGQVTEAFFGQGTRLTVV.

The chain links TRBV21-1 to TRBJ1-4; TRBD1, as called in the table, went unchecked against the DNA. TRBV21-1 is recorded as a pseudogene. The CDR3 runs 15 residues. The CDR3 coding sequence is TGTGCCAGCTCCCCTACAGGGTCAACTAATGAAAAACTGTTTTTT. This gives the protein CASSPTGSTNEKLFF.

This clone came up once. The genes are TRBV11-3 and TRBJ2-3; 7 positions agree with TRBD1. V lost 5 bases to trimming and J lost 4 bases; unmatched junction nucleotides: 6. Germline lookup yields CDR1 SGHNT and CDR2 YENEEA. This CDR3 has 14 amino acids. CDR3 sequence: CASSQGELADTQYF. CDR3 nucleotides: TGTGCCAGCAGCCAGGGGGAGTTGGCAGATACGCAGTATTTT.

The chain joins TRBV5-1 to TRBJ2-3, with TRBD1 matching 7 bases. This CDR3 comprises 16 residues. V shed 0 bases and J 5 bases; nucleotides not matched to a gene: 9. Germline V gives CDR1 SGHRS, CDR2 YFSETQ. CDR3 loop: CASSLAMTGTQDTQYF. DNA for the CDR3: TGCGCCAGCAGCTTGGCAATGACAGGGACCCAAGATACGCAGTATTTT.

The chain joins TRBV27 to TRBJ2-3; 8 nucleotides agree with TRBD2. CDR3 length equals 16 residues. CDR1 is MNHEY and CDR2 is SMNVEV in the germline V gene (reference sequence). V was pared by 4 bases and J by 2 bases, with 8 bases of the junction left unmatched. Here the CDR3 DNA reads TGTGCCAGCAGTTCCTCCAACGGGGGGGACACAGATACGCAGTATTTT. It is translated as CASSSSNGGDTDTQYF.

Here the CDR3 DNA reads TGTGCCAGTAGTATGTGGAGAGCCTATAATTCACCCCTCCACTTT. Translating gives CASSMWRAYNSPLHF. The chain couples TRBV19 to TRBJ1-6; D unresolved. V was clipped by 3 bases and J by 2 bases, with 8 bases between them. This CDR3 comprises 15 residues. Germline V gene data show CDR1 as LNHDA and CDR2 as SQIVND (reference sequence). The entire variable domain, with the rest obtained from reference TRBV19 and TRBJ1-6, is as follows: DGGITQSPKYLFRKEGQNVTLSCEQNLNHDAMYWYRQDPGQGLRLIYYSQIVNDFQKGDIAEGYSVSREKKESFPLTVTSAQKNPTAFYLCASSMWRAYNSPLHFGNGTRLTVT.

J is TRBJ1-6 and V is TRBV6-1; 7 bases align to TRBD1. The CDR3 runs 17 residues. From germline, CDR1 is MNHNS and CDR2 SASEGT. J was trimmed by 10 bases and V by 3 bases; bases with no gene match: 15. Here the CDR3 reads CASSDPPQGTLRSPLHF. In DNA form, the CDR3 reads TGTGCCAGCAGTGACCCGCCACAGGGGACCTTAAGGTCACCCCTCCACTTT.

The chain uses TRBV19 and TRBJ1-1; 8 bases line up with TRBD1. Germline CDR1 is LNHDA and CDR2 is SQIVND (reference sequence). V dropped 5 bases and J dropped 1; count of bases not matched to a gene: 3. The CDR3 covers 14 residues. DNA for the CDR3: TGTGCCAGTAGTCGGACAGGGCAGAACACTGAAGCTTTCTTT. This sequence encodes CASSRTGQNTEAFF. The whole variable domain, remainder taken from reference TRBV19 and TRBJ1-1, is DGGITQSPKYLFRKEGQNVTLSCEQNLNHDAMYWYRQDPGQGLRLIYYSQIVNDFQKGDIAEGYSVSREKKESFPLTVTSAQKNPTAFYLCASSRTGQNTEAFFGQGTRLTVV.

This chain links TRBV5-1 with TRBJ1-3, with a tentative D call TRBD1 (5 bases). The CDR3 sequence is 16 residues long. The germline V gene encodes CDR1 SGHRS and CDR2 YFSETQ. Trimming shortened V by 0 bases and J by 0 bases, and 10 bases separated the two germline ends. The CDR3: CASSLDRPDSGNTIYF. Written as DNA, the CDR3 is TGCGCCAGCAGCTTGGACAGGCCCGACTCTGGAAACACCATATATTTT.